A single T cell receptor (beta chain) is shown here with its context. These data belong to a study of blood T cell repertoires in COVID-19. This CDR3 region has 20 residues. Unmatched junction bases numbered 14, after V lost 0 bases and J lost 3 bases. Germline CDR1 reads LGHNA; CDR2 reads YNFKEQ. The assay was immunoSEQ multiplex PCR, and TCRdb's table has in-frame clones only and misses some. Here the sample spans some 270,000 clones, nearly 90% being singletons. Followed over time, Seattle patients had been enrolled while infection was active. Sequencing input: peripheral blood. This chain joins TRBV4-2 and TRBJ1-6; 7 bases are shared with TRBD1. The source is a woman in her sixties with COVID-19, enrolled during active disease. DNA of the CDR3: TGTGCCAGCAGCCAAGATTGGACAGGTCCTGAGAAACTCTATAATTCACCCCTCCACTTT. It encodes CASSQDWTGPEKLYNSPLHF.